This T cell receptor (beta chain) comes out of a study of blood T cell repertoires in COVID-19. In the study overall: Collection of acute and convalescent COVID-19 samples took place in the United States, Italy and Spain. PBMCs, B-cell-depleted T cells, or T cells provided the cDNA or gDNA that made up the material.

Per the germline V gene, CDR1 is MDHEN and CDR2 is SYDVKM. There are 15 residues in the CDR3. J lost 5 bases, V lost 5 bases, and 5 bases had no gene match. Original analysis: Amplified reference gene primers provided the basis for estimating nucleated cell counts. Sequencing was performed with immunoSEQ multiplex PCR; in TCRdb, only in-frame clones are kept and a portion is missing. V, J and clone size reflect that table, while D and trimming were determined from the DNA. The sample records more than 60,000 clones, 86% being singletons. The sequenced sample was peripheral blood. The TCR was taken from a man aged 45-65 years with active COVID-19. The V gene is TRBV28, the J gene TRBJ2-1; the match to TRBD2 covers 11 bases. The chain's CDR3 is CASSNSGRAHNEQFF. In DNA, the CDR3 is TGTGCCAGCAGTAATAGCGGGAGGGCCCACAATGAGCAGTTCTTC.